This T cell receptor beta chain was obtained from a study of T-cell memory formation after mild COVID-19. The CDR3 runs 14 residues. Looked up from germline, CDR1 is DFQATT and CDR2 is SNEGSKA (reference sequence). Between the trimmed V and J ends, which lost 4 bases and 0 bases, there was a span of 9 bases. Each CDR3 protein gets one entry after TCRdb re-called the 5' RACE reads with MiXCR. The sample records 50,000 to 60,000 distinct CDR3 sequences, around a quarter being singletons. The sample was PBMCs or a T cell subset sorted from them (not recorded which). The chain couples TRBV20-1 to TRBJ1-4; no definite D call. This clonotype originated in a man between 18 and 35 years old who had mild COVID-19 (a few samples of this study predate the infection). Cell type and time point are not known. The CDR3 is CSATPPATNEKLFF. In DNA form, the CDR3 reads TGCAGTGCTACACCACCGGCAACTAATGAAAAACTGTTTTTT.